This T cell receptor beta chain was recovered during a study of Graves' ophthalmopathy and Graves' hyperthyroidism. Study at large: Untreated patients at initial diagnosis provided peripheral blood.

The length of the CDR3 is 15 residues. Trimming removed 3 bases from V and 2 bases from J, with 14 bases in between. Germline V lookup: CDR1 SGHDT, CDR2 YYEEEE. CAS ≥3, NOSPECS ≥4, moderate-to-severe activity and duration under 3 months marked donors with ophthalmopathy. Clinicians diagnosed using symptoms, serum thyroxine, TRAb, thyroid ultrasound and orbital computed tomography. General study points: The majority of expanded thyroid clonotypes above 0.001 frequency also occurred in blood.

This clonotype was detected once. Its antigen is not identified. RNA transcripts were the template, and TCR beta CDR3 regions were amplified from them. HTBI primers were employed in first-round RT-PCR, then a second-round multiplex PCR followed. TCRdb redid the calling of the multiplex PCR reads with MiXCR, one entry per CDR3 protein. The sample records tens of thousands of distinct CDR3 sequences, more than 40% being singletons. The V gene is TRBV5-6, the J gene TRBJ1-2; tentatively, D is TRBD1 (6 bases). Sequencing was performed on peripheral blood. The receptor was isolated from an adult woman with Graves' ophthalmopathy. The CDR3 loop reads CASSSTGTLNYGYTF. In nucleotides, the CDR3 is TGTGCCAGCAGCTCTACAGGGACACTCAACTATGGCTACACCTTC. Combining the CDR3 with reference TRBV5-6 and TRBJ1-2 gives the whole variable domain DAGVTQSPTHLIKTRGQQVTLRCSPKSGHDTVSWYQQALGQGPQFIFQYYEEEERQRGNFPDRFSGHQFPNYSSELNVNALLLGDSALYLCASSSTGTLNYGYTFGSGTRLTVV.